This T cell receptor beta chain was observed in a study of T cells in Graves' hyperthyroidism and ophthalmopathy. Study-wide results and caveats: Blood samples included most of the expanded thyroid clonotypes exceeding 0.001.

V lost 6 bases, J lost 6 bases, and 12 bases stayed unmatched. The length of the CDR3 is 15 residues. Per the germline V gene, CDR1 is DFQATT and CDR2 is SNEGSKA (reference sequence). Comments on this clonotype: As yet, its antigen is unknown.

Amplification of TCR beta CDR3 regions was performed using RNA transcripts as template. Researchers ran a first-round RT-PCR on the TCR CDR3 using the HTBI primer set. Each CDR3 protein gets one entry after TCRdb re-called the multiplex PCR reads with MiXCR. The table shows under 200,000 distinct CDR3 sequences, with just under 9.5% occurring only once. The chain recombines TRBV20-1 with TRBJ1-2; 11 positions match TRBD1. Input material: blood. The sequence derives from a woman under 30 with Graves' hyperthyroidism that later progressed to Graves' ophthalmopathy. This CDR3 reads CSAPNGQGAINGYTF. The CDR3 coding sequence is TGCAGTGCCCCGAATGGACAGGGGGCCATAAATGGCTACACCTTC.